This T cell receptor (beta chain) was sequenced during a study of tumor and adjacent non-tumor tissue in lung cancer. Study in general: Each sample yielded roughly 4 million productive TCRbeta reads on average.

Study-level findings and limits: In normal lung, the top 100 clones were significantly more dominant than in tumor.

No cell sorting was done before RNA was extracted from the tissue. Germline-derived CDR1 and CDR2 are MNHEY and SVGAGI. The CDR3 consists of 18 residues. A modified ARM-PCR protocol with three rounds of nested PCR amplified TCRbeta. TCRdb processed the multiplex PCR reads anew with MiXCR; each CDR3 protein has one entry. This sample has about 140,000 distinct CDR3 sequences, with roughly 70% found just once. As concerns this clonotype: Its antigen is undetermined. Possible read error: a much larger clone is one base away.

This chain joins TRBV6-5 and TRBJ2-7; 7 positions match TRBD2. The sample consisted of lung tumor tissue. The sequence was obtained from a man aged 60 to 75 with small cell lung cancer. CDR3 in amino acids: CASSYSLGGNPLSYEQHF. The CDR3 DNA reads TGTGCCAGCAGTTACTCATTGGGAGGGAATCCTCTCTCCTACGAGCAGCACTTC.